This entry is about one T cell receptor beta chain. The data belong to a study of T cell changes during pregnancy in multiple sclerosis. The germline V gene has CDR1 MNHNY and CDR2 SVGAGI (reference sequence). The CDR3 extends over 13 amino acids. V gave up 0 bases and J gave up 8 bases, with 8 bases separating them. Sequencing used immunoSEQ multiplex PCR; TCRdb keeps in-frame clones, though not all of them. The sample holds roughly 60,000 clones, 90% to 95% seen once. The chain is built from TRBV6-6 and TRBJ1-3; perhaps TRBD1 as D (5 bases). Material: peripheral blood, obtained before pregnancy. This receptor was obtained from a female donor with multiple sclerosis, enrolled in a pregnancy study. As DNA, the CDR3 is TGTGCCAGCAGTTACTCCGGGGGGGACACCATATATTTT. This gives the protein CASSYSGGDTIYF.